This TCR beta chain derives from a study of metastatic and nonmetastatic thyroid tumors. No patient received treatment before thyroid surgery. The table lists this clone with a few counts. With MiXCR, TCRdb reprocessed the PCR reads. Of about 25,000 clones in the sample, 20% to 25% were seen once. Germline loops: CDR1 MDHEN, CDR2 SYDVKM. This CDR3 is 15 amino acids long. Trimming took 2 bases from V and 4 from J, leaving 14 bases between them. This TCR came from a female donor with papillary thyroid cancer or a benign thyroid nodule (not recorded which). Some clones in this sample may be carry-over from other donors' samples. What was sequenced was adjacent normal tissue. V is TRBV28 and J is TRBJ1-2, with D perhaps TRBD1 (5 bases). CDR3 in amino acids: CASSLTYRSSYGYTF. The CDR3 nucleotides read TGTGCCAGCAGTTTAACGTACAGGAGTTCCTATGGCTACACCTTC.